This is a list of T cell receptor beta chains from one sample in a study of blood T cell repertoires in COVID-19. The method was immunoSEQ multiplex PCR; TCRdb's version includes in-frame clones alone and lacks a portion of them. The table records around 430,000 clones, 80% to 90% of them present only once. The sample taken for sequencing was PBMCs or T cells enriched from blood (not recorded which). These receptors came from a woman in her fifties or sixties who had recovered from COVID-19. The CDR3 runs from the conserved cysteine through the conserved F or W. A D gene is named only where the DNA matches it firmly. Where a row states a size, it is once, few, many or the class of an expanded clone; other rows omit it.

>NA|NA|TRBJ2-7|TRBV7-2
TGTGCCAGCAGACCGGGGGTCAACTACGAGCAGTACTTC
CASRPGVNYEQYF
>NA|NA|TRBJ1-6|TRBV5-1
TGCGCCAGCAGCTTGGCGGCAGGGGTTAATTCACCCCTCCACTTT
CASSLAAGVNSPLHF
>TRBD1|once|TRBJ1-6|TRBV5-4
TGTGCCAGCAGCGGAGGGACAGTCGACCGAAATTCACCCCTCCACTTT
CASSGGTVDRNSPLHF
>TRBD2|NA|TRBJ2-3|TRBV3-1/TRBV3-2
TGTGCCAGCAGCCAGAAAGCACGCGGGGGGGCGTCAGATACGCAGTATTTT
CASSQKARGGASDTQYF
>NA|NA|TRBJ1-1|TRBV3-1/TRBV3-2
TGTGCCAGCAGCCAAGAGATCTGGCGGGAAGCTTTCTTT
CASSQEIWREAFF
>NA|few|TRBJ1-2|TRBV9
TGTGCCAGCAGCGTAGCACTCAGGGCCTCTGGCTACACCTTC
CASSVALRASGYTF
>TRBD1|NA|TRBJ2-2|TRBV6-5
TGTGCCAGCAGTTATGGGGACAGGATCTTTCCCGGGGAGCTGTTTTTT
CASSYGDRIFPGELFF
>TRBD1|NA|TRBJ1-2|TRBV6-5
TGTGCCAGCAGAAAGACAGGGGACGATGGCTACACCTTC
CASRKTGDDGYTF
>TRBD2|few|TRBJ2-1|TRBV9
TGTGCCAGCAGCGTAGTCGCGGGGGGGTTCAATGAGCAGTTCTTC
CASSVVAGGFNEQFF
>NA|NA|TRBJ2-7|TRBV28
TGTGCCAGCAGCCCTGGACATCCGCCCTACGAGCAGTACTTC
CASSPGHPPYEQYF
>TRBD2|NA|TRBJ2-7|TRBV7-9
TGTGCCAGCAGCTTAGGGGGACTAGCGCTAAGGAACGAGCAGTACTTC
CASSLGGLALRNEQYF
>TRBD1|NA|TRBJ2-7|TRBV28
TGTGCCAGCAGTTTCGAAGGACAGGCGATTCAGTACTTC
CASSFEGQAIQYF
>TRBD1|NA|TRBJ2-5|TRBV5-1
TGCGCCAGCAGCCCCCTCTCAGTTTTTTCCAGGGGGCAAGAGACCCAGTACTTC
CASSPLSVFSRGQETQYF
>TRBD2|few|TRBJ2-1|TRBV15
TGTGCCACCAGCAGAGAGAGCCCCCGGGGGGGCGAAGGTGAGCAGTTCTTC
CATSRESPRGGEGEQFF
>NA|NA|TRBJ1-2|TRBV7-2
TGTGCCAGCAGCTTAGGCCAGGGGTATGGCTACACCTTC
CASSLGQGYGYTF
>NA|NA|TRBJ2-7|TRBV2
TGTGCCAGCAGTTCAGGGGGAGGCTACGAGCAGTACTTC
CASSSGGGYEQYF
>NA|once|TRBJ1-4|TRBV4-2
TGTGCCAGCAGCCAAGGTGACGACAAACGGGGAGAAAAACTGTTTTTT
CASSQGDDKRGEKLFF
>TRBD1|NA|TRBJ2-2|TRBV18
TGTGCCAGCTCACCACCGGTAGGGGGCGCGAACACCGGGGAGCTGTTTTTT
CASSPPVGGANTGELFF
>NA|NA|TRBJ1-6|TRBV28
TGTGCCAGCAGGGGGGGCGGGAGCTCCTATAATTCACCCCTCCACTTT
CASRGGGSSYNSPLHF
>TRBD1|NA|TRBJ2-5|TRBV7-2
TGTGCCAGCAGCCAGGGGGACAGGCAGCGGGAGACCCAGTACTTC
CASSQGDRQRETQYF
>NA|NA|TRBJ1-2|TRBV3-1/TRBV3-2
TGTGCCAGCAGCCGGTTCGAGCTCTATGGCTACACCTTC
CASSRFELYGYTF
>TRBD2|few|TRBJ2-7|TRBV5-4
TGTGCCAGCAGCGGCAGGACTAGCGGGGACCGCTCCTACGAGCAGTACTTC
CASSGRTSGDRSYEQYF
>NA|NA|TRBJ2-3|TRBV28
TGTGCCATACGACCGGGGGAAACTAGCACAGATACGCAGTATTTT
CAIRPGETSTDTQYF
>NA|NA|TRBJ1-5|TRBV5-6
TGTGCCAGCAGCTTGAGGTCGGCAGGGTATCAGCCCCAGCATTTT
CASSLRSAGYQPQHF
>TRBD1|NA|TRBJ1-1|TRBV7-8
TGTGCCAGCAGCAATCCGGGACAGGCAATTACTGAAGCTTTCTTT
CASSNPGQAITEAFF
>TRBD2|NA|TRBJ2-1|TRBV9
TGTGCCAGCAGCGTAGGTAGCGGGGTATACAATGAGCAGTTCTTC
CASSVGSGVYNEQFF
>TRBD2|NA|TRBJ2-7|TRBV7-9
TGTGCCAGCAGTTCGGGGGGTCCGTTCCACGAGCAGTACTTC
CASSSGGPFHEQYF
>NA|NA|TRBJ1-1|TRBV30
TGTGCCTGGACTTGGGACATGAACACTGAAGCTTTCTTT
CAWTWDMNTEAFF
>NA|few|TRBJ1-6|TRBV14
TGTGCCAGCAGCCAAGATCAGGGAAAATCACCCCTCCACTTT
CASSQDQGKSPLHF
>NA|NA|TRBJ1-6|TRBV28
TGTGCCAGCAGTTTAAGGGCTCAGGGTAATTCACCCCTCCACTTT
CASSLRAQGNSPLHF
>TRBD2|NA|TRBJ2-1|TRBV19
TGTGCCAGTAGTACGACTAGCGGGACTTACAATGAGCAGTTCTTC
CASSTTSGTYNEQFF
>TRBD1|NA|TRBJ2-3|TRBV2
TGTGCCAGCAGTTTACCTAAGGACAGGGGAGGAACAGATACGCAGTATTTT
CASSLPKDRGGTDTQYF
>TRBD2|NA|TRBJ2-3|TRBV2
TGTGCCAGCAGTGGAGCGGGGGGGCCCGGTGTAGATACGCAGTATTTT
CASSGAGGPGVDTQYF